A selection of T cell receptor beta chains follows, all from one sample in a study of T cells in Graves' hyperthyroidism and ophthalmopathy. TCRdb used MiXCR to reprocess the multiplex PCR reads, holding one entry per CDR3 protein. The table has over 300,000 distinct CDR3 sequences, roughly an eighth seen once; the top ten hold approximately 35%. The material sequenced was blood. These receptors originate from a woman aged 40-49 years with Graves' ophthalmopathy. The CDR3 runs from the conserved cysteine through the conserved F or W. D genes are given only for firm matches. Clone size is not always given. Where it is, it says once, few, many or a class for expanded clones.

clone_size,j_call,v_call,d_call,cdr3_aa,cdr3_nt
few,TRBJ1-2,TRBV4-1,TRBD1,CASSQERGPYGYTF,TGCGCCAGCAGCCAAGAAAGGGGGCCCTATGGCTACACCTTC
many,TRBJ1-5,TRBV19,TRBD1,CASSSSGTGGAMVQPQHF,TGTGCCAGTAGTAGTTCCGGGACAGGGGGCGCGATGGTTCAGCCCCAGCATTTT
NA,TRBJ1-2,TRBV10-2,TRBD1,CASSSTGGGYYGYTF,TGCGCCAGCAGTTCTACAGGGGGCGGGTACTATGGCTACACCTTC
many,TRBJ1-1,TRBV6-5,NA,CASSYSKGRLNTEAFF,TGTGCCAGCAGTTACTCGAAGGGACGGTTGAACACTGAAGCTTTCTTT
many,TRBJ1-4,TRBV28,NA,CASSPRRDEKLFF,TGTGCCAGCAGCCCCCGGCGGGATGAAAAACTGTTTTTT
few,TRBJ1-3,TRBV12-3/TRBV12-4,TRBD1,CASRLRDRGRYWKGEYGNTIYF,TGTGCCAGCAGGTTGAGGGACAGGGGGCGATATTGGAAAGGAGAATATGGAAACACCATATATTTT
NA,TRBJ1-2,TRBV30,TRBD1,CALDFGQGAEGYTF,TGTGCACTGGACTTTGGACAGGGGGCGGAGGGCTACACCTTC
many,TRBJ1-5,TRBV28,NA,CASRGSNQPQHF,TGTGCCAGCCGGGGTAGCAATCAGCCCCAGCATTTT
many,TRBJ1-5,TRBV7-2,NA,CASSPWRDQPQHF,TGTGCCAGCAGCCCTTGGCGTGATCAGCCCCAGCATTTT
many,TRBJ1-1,TRBV20-1,TRBD1,CSASHYRGPDTEAFF,TGCAGTGCTAGTCATTACAGGGGGCCGGACACTGAAGCTTTCTTT
NA,TRBJ2-2,TRBV29-1,TRBD1,CSVGPTGGDTGELFF,TGCAGCGTAGGACCGACAGGGGGCGACACCGGGGAGCTGTTTTTT
many,TRBJ2-1,TRBV30,NA,CAWTSALGEQFF,TGTGCCTGGACCTCGGCCCTAGGTGAGCAGTTCTTC
few,TRBJ2-5,TRBV5-1,TRBD1,CASSVQGAQETQYF,TGCGCCAGCAGCGTTCAGGGGGCCCAAGAGACCCAGTACTTC
NA,TRBJ1-1,TRBV5-6,TRBD1,CASSFKWSTGGSEAFF,TGTGCCAGCAGCTTTAAGTGGTCTACAGGGGGCTCTGAAGCTTTCTTT
NA,TRBJ2-2,TRBV7-9,TRBD1,CASSPTGTGNTGELFF,TGTGCCAGCAGCCCCACCGGGACAGGGAACACCGGGGAGCTGTTTTTT
NA,TRBJ2-1,TRBV5-1,NA,CASSLIQGVNSYNEQFF,TGCGCCAGCAGCTTGATTCAGGGTGTTAACTCCTACAATGAGCAGTTCTTC
many,TRBJ1-5,TRBV2,TRBD1,CASSNPDRGLGNQPQHF,TGTGCCAGCAGTAACCCGGACAGGGGGCTGGGGAATCAGCCCCAGCATTTT
NA,TRBJ2-1,TRBV6-2/TRBV6-3,NA,CASKGSDEQFF,TGTGCCAGCAAAGGGAGCGATGAGCAGTTCTTC
many,TRBJ1-2,TRBV28,TRBD1,CASSRTGGPSYGYTF,TGTGCCAGCAGCCGAACAGGGGGACCTAGCTATGGCTACACCTTC
NA,TRBJ1-5,TRBV5-1,NA,CASSLLGMEDQPQHF,TGCGCCAGCAGCTTGCTGGGGATGGAGGATCAGCCCCAGCATTTT
many,TRBJ2-7,TRBV28,NA,CASSLSVSEQYF,TGTGCCAGCAGTTTGAGTGTGAGCGAGCAGTACTTC
few,TRBJ2-7,TRBV6-1,TRBD1,CASTSLQGARDEQYF,TGTGCCAGCACATCCCTCCAGGGGGCCCGGGACGAGCAGTACTTC
NA,TRBJ2-2,TRBV27,TRBD1,CASSLSGWTGRAGELFF,TGTGCCAGCAGTTTATCCGGATGGACAGGGCGGGCCGGGGAGCTGTTTTTT